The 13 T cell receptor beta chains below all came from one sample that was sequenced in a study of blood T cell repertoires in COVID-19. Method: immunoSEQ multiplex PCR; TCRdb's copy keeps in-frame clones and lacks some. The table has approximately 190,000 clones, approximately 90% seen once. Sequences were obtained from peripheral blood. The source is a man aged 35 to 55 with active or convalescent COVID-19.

This CDR3 is CASSSPGGRNSPLHF. The CDR3 DNA reads as TGTGCCAGCAGCTCACCGGGGGGGCGGAACTCACCCCTCCACTTT. The chain carries TRBV11-3 and TRBJ1-6; D perhaps matches TRBD1 (6 bases). With 4 bases removed from V and 10 bases from J, the gap between germline ends came to 17 bases. CDR1 is SGHNT, CDR2 YENEEA, per germline. The CDR3 runs to 15 residues.

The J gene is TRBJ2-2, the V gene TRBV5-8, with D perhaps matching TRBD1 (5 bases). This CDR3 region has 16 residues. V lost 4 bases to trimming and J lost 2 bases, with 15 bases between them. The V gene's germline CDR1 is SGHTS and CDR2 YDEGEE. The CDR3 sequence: CASSHRQTQNTGELFF. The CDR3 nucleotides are TGTGCCAGCAGCCACCGACAGACACAAAACACCGGGGAGCTGTTTTTT. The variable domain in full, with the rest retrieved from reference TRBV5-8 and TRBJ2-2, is EAGVTQSPTHLIKTRGQQATLRCSPISGHTSVYWYQQALGLGLQFLLWYDEGEERNRGNFPPRFSGRQFPNYSSELNVNALELEDSALYLCASSHRQTQNTGELFFGEGSRLTVL.

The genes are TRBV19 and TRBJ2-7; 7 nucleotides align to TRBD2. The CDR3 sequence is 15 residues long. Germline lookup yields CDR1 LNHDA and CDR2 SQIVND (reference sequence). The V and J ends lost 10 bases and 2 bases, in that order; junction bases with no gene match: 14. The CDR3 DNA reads TGTGCCACTTCAACCGGGGGGTATGGAACCTACGAGCAGTACTTC. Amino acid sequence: CATSTGGYGTYEQYF.

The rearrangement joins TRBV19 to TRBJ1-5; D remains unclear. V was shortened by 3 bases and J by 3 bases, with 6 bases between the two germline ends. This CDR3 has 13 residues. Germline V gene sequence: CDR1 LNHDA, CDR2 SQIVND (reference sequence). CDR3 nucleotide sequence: TGTGCCAGTAGTATTCAGATCAATCAGCCCCAGCATTTT. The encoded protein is CASSIQINQPQHF.

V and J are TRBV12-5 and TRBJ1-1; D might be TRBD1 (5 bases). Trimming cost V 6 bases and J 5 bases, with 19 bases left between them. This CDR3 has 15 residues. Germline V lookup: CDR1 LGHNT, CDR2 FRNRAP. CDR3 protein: CASGPWGETITEAFF. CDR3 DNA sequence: TGTGCTAGTGGCCCATGGGGGGAGACAATAACTGAAGCTTTCTTT.

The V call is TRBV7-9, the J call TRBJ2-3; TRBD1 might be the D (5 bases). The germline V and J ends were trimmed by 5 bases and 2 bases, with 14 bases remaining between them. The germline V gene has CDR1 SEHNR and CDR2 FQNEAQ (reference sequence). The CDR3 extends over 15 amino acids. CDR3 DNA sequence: TGTGCCAGCAGCCCAAAGTGGGGCACCACAGATACGCAGTATTTT. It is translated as CASSPKWGTTDTQYF. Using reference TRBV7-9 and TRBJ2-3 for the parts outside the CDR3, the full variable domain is DTGVSQNPRHKITKRGQNVTFRCDPISEHNRLYWYRQTLGQGPEFLTYFQNEAQLEKSRLLSDRFSAERPKGSFSTLEIQRTEQGDSAMYLCASSPKWGTTDTQYFGPGTRLTVL.

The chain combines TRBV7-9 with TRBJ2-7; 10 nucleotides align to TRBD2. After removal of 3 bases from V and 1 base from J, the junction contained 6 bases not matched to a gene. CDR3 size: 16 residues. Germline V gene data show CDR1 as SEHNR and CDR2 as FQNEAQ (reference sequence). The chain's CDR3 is CASSFSSGGLSYEQYF. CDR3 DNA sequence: TGTGCCAGCAGCTTTTCTAGCGGGGGCCTATCCTACGAGCAGTACTTC.

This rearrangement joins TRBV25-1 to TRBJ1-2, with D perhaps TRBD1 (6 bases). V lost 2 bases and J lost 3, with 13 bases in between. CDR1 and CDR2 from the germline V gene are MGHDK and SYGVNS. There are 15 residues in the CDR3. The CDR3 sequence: CASSEGVGQYYGYTF. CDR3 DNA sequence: TGTGCCAGCAGTGAAGGTGTAGGACAGTACTATGGCTACACCTTC.

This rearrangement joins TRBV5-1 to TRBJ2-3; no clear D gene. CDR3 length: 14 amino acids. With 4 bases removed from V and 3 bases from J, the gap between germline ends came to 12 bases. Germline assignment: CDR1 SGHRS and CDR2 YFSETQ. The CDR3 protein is CASSRIYGTDTQYF. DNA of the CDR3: TGCGCCAGCAGCCGGATTTACGGGACAGATACGCAGTATTTT.

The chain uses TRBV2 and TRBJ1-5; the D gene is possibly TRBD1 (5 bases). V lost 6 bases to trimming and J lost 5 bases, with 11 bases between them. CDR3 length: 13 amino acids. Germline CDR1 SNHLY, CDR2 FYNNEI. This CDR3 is CASRRDSHQPQHF. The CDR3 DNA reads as TGTGCCAGCAGGAGAGACAGTCATCAGCCCCAGCATTTT.

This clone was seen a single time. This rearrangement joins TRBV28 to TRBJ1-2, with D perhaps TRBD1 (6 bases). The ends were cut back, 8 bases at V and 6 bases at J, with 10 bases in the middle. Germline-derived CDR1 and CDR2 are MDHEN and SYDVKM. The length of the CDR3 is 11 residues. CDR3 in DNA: TGTGCCAGCGGTCAGGGGAATGGCTACACCTTC. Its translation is CASGQGNGYTF.

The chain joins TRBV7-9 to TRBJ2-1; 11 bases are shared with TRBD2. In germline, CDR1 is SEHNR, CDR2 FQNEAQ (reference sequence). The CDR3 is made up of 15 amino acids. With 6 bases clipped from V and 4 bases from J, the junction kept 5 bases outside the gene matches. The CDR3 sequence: CASSRSGGAYNEQFF. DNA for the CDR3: TGTGCCAGCAGTCGTAGCGGGGGGGCGTACAATGAGCAGTTCTTC. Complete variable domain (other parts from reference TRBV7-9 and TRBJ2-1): DTGVSQNPRHKITKRGQNVTFRCDPISEHNRLYWYRQTLGQGPEFLTYFQNEAQLEKSRLLSDRFSAERPKGSFSTLEIQRTEQGDSAMYLCASSRSGGAYNEQFFGPGTRLTVL.

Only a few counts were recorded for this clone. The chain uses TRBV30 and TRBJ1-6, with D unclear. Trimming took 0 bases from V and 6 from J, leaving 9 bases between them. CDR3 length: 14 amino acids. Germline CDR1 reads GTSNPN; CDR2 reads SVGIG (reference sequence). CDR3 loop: CAWSVPGVNSPLHF. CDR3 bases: TGTGCCTGGAGTGTACCCGGGGTTAATTCACCCCTCCACTTT.